This T cell receptor beta chain was documented in a study of OX40 agonist ivuxolimab in advanced cancers. On the study more broadly: The treatment was a fully human IgG2 OX40 agonist, ivuxolimab. From roughly 23 to 85 years was the age range, with a mean of 60 years, and over 80% were male. Therapy given before enrollment (anti-PD-1, anti-PD-L1 or anti-CTLA-4) was allowed, and 40% had some.

Libraries were prepared by immunoSEQ multiplex PCR; TCRdb keeps only in-frame clonotypes and omits some of them. The sample carries some 76,000 clones, 85% recorded once. Germline CDR1 and CDR2: ENHRY and SYGVKD. The V gene lost 5 bases and the J gene lost 3 bases, with 11 bases spanning the gap. The CDR3 extends over 14 amino acids. The TCR sequence derives from an adult with an advanced solid tumor such as melanoma, head and neck, liver or kidney cancer. The gene calls are TRBV10-3 and TRBJ1-3; D unresolved. The sequences come from CD4+ or CD8+ T cells sorted from blood, collected in a trial of the OX40 agonist ivuxolimab. DNA of the CDR3: TGTGCCATCAGTCCACTGCGAAGTGGAAACACCATATATTTT. Protein: CAISPLRSGNTIYF.